Following are 24 T cell receptor beta chains from one sample sequenced in a study of neurological immune-mediated disorders. TCRdb passed the 5' RACE reads through MiXCR, listing each CDR3 protein once. Of fewer than 85,000 distinct CDR3 sequences detected, around 4.2% appear once; the ten largest clones hold 1.3%. Sequencing used PBMCs. The source of these receptors is a man aged 25 to 40 with multiple sclerosis.

This clonotype showed up many times. The genes are TRBV20-1 and TRBJ2-7; D call uncertain. Germline V gene sequence: CDR1 DFQATT, CDR2 SNEGSKA (reference sequence). V lost 0 bases, J lost 2 bases, and 11 bases lay in between. This CDR3 has 14 amino acids. CDR3 in DNA: TGCAGTGCTAGAGATCTGGTGAAGACCTACGAGCAGTACTTC. This gives the protein CSARDLVKTYEQYF.

This clonotype was seen repeatedly, ten times or more. The chain joins TRBV3-1 to TRBJ2-7, with 14 bases matching TRBD2. The CDR3 is made up of 17 amino acids. Germline values: CDR1 LGHDT, CDR2 YNNKEL (reference sequence). The V gene end was trimmed by 4 bases and the J gene end by 3 bases; junction bases not matched to a gene: 8. The CDR3 is CASSPGTSGGRRYEQYF. The CDR3 DNA reads TGTGCCAGCAGCCCCGGGACTAGCGGGGGCAGACGCTACGAGCAGTACTTC.

The table lists this clonotype with many counts. The chain links TRBV12-3 or TRBV12-4 to TRBJ1-3, with D uncertain. Deletions cut 6 bases from V and 1 base from J, with 10 bases between. The CDR3 has 14 amino acids. The CDR3 is CASRMAASGNTIYF. In nucleotides, the CDR3 is TGTGCCAGCAGAATGGCAGCTTCTGGAAACACCATATATTTT.

This clonotype was counted ten times or more. V usage is TRBV10-3 and J usage is TRBJ1-2; D not resolved. The CDR3 totals 12 residues. V lost 6 bases, J lost 4 bases, and 9 bases lay in between. Looked up from germline, CDR1 is ENHRY and CDR2 is SYGVKD. CDR3 sequence reads: CAISGEPYGYTF. The CDR3 region has the DNA TGTGCCATCAGCGGAGAGCCCTATGGCTACACCTTC.

At least ten counts were recorded for this clonotype. The chain uses TRBV5-1 and TRBJ1-1; 8 bases agree with TRBD1. The CDR3 has 15 amino acids. The junction had 3 bases not matched to a gene; V was cut back by 2 bases and J by 0 bases. Germline assignment: CDR1 SGHRS and CDR2 YFSETQ. The CDR3 DNA reads as TGCGCCAGCAGCTTCTGGACAGGGATGAACACTGAAGCTTTCTTT. Translation: CASSFWTGMNTEAFF.

This clonotype was recorded at least ten times. This sequence joins TRBV9 and TRBJ1-5, with D possibly TRBD1 on 5 matching bases. Germline CDR1 and CDR2: SGDLS and YYNGEE. The CDR3 totals 14 residues. V was clipped by 0 bases and J by 1 base, with 5 bases between them. Written as DNA, the CDR3 is TGTGCCAGCAGCGTAGCAGGGAGCAATCAGCCCCAGCATTTT. Translation gives CASSVAGSNQPQHF.

In its sample, this clonotype was seen many times. The V call is TRBV5-6, the J call TRBJ1-3; no clear D gene. Germline CDR1 reads SGHDT; CDR2 reads YYEEEE. Trimming stripped 1 base from V and 4 bases from J, with 12 bases between. The CDR3 contains 15 residues. The CDR3 loop is CASSLSGWTGNTIYF. The CDR3 nucleotides are TGTGCCAGCAGCTTGTCTGGGTGGACGGGAAACACCATATATTTT. The complete variable domain, with remaining parts taken from reference TRBV5-6 and TRBJ1-3, reads DAGVTQSPTHLIKTRGQQVTLRCSPKSGHDTVSWYQQALGQGPQFIFQYYEEEERQRGNFPDRFSGHQFPNYSSELNVNALLLGDSALYLCASSLSGWTGNTIYFGEGSWLTVV.

In its sample, this clonotype was seen many times. This chain links TRBV5-1 with TRBJ1-4, with D hard to call. V was clipped by 3 bases and J by 0 bases, with 6 bases between them. Germline assignment: CDR1 SGHRS and CDR2 YFSETQ. The CDR3 has 14 residues. CDR3 region: CASSSAATNEKLFF. CDR3 sequence (DNA): TGCGCCAGCAGCTCGGCTGCAACTAATGAAAAACTGTTTTTT.

This clonotype has at least ten counts. CDR3 DNA sequence: TGTGCCAGCAGTTTATCCCGAGATCAGCCCCAGCATTTT. Its translation is CASSLSRDQPQHF. V and J are TRBV12-3 or TRBV12-4 and TRBJ1-5, with unresolved D. Trimming took off 2 bases at V and 5 bases at J, with 7 bases between the two ends. The CDR3 spans 13 residues.

In this sample, this clonotype turned up many times. The chain combines TRBV7-6 with TRBJ1-6, with 7 positions matching TRBD1. From germline, CDR1 is SGHVS and CDR2 FNYEAQ. This CDR3 has 14 residues. Losses at the gene ends were 0 bases for V and 9 bases for J; bases not matched to a gene: 2. The CDR3 loop reads CASSLAGGGSPLHF. The CDR3 DNA follows: TGTGCCAGCAGCTTAGCAGGGGGCGGTTCACCCCTCCACTTT.

This clonotype was observed many times. The chain combines TRBV29-1 with TRBJ2-2; maybe TRBD1 (5 bases). V lost 2 bases and J lost 7, with 14 bases in between. In germline, CDR1 is SQVTM, CDR2 ANQGSEA. The CDR3 covers 14 residues. The CDR3 here is CSVELRESYGELFF. The CDR3 bases are TGCAGCGTTGAACTCAGGGAATCGTACGGGGAGCTGTTTTTT.

In its sample, this clonotype was seen many times. The V call is TRBV5-1, the J call TRBJ2-2; D is unresolved. V lost 4 bases to trimming and J lost 1 base, with 14 bases between them. Germline V gives CDR1 SGHRS, CDR2 YFSETQ. There are 16 residues in the CDR3. The CDR3 protein is CASSDDILLNTGELFF. Written as DNA, the CDR3 is TGCGCCAGCAGCGACGACATACTGCTGAACACCGGGGAGCTGTTTTTT.

Many counts were recorded for this clonotype. The V gene is TRBV6-5, the J gene TRBJ1-3; TRBD1 agrees at 7 bases. V shed 5 bases, J shed 9 bases, and the junction held 7 bases outside the gene matches. This CDR3 region has 13 residues. Germline V gives CDR1 MNHEY, CDR2 SVGAGI. This CDR3 reads CASSPTGSRTIYF. The CDR3, as DNA: TGTGCCAGCAGTCCGACAGGGAGTCGCACCATATATTTT.

This clonotype was counted ten times or more. The CDR3 sequence is CASSPDGNNEQFF. CDR3 bases: TGCGCCAGCAGCCCGGACGGGAACAATGAGCAGTTCTTC. The chain combines TRBV5-1 with TRBJ2-1, with TRBD2 as a possible D gene (5 bases). The germline gives CDR1 SGHRS, CDR2 YFSETQ. V lost 4 bases and J 5 bases, leaving 10 bases between the germline ends. The CDR3 extends over 13 amino acids.

There are many counts of this clonotype. The chain employs TRBV7-2 and TRBJ2-7; D unresolved. Trimming stripped 3 bases from V and 0 bases from J, with 6 bases between. CDR3 length: 13 residues. CDR1 and CDR2 from the germline V gene are SGHTA and FQGNSA. The CDR3 DNA sequence: TGTGCCAGCAGCTTTTCTACCTCCTACGAGCAGTACTTC. Its translation: CASSFSTSYEQYF.

This clonotype showed up just a few times. The rearrangement links TRBV7-9 to TRBJ2-7; D is unclear. The CDR3 loop spans 14 amino acids. Germline CDR1 SEHNR, CDR2 FQNEAQ (reference sequence). Trimming stripped 4 bases from V and 4 bases from J, with 14 bases between. DNA for the CDR3: TGTGCCAGCAGCTCTAACCTCGCCGGGTACGAGCAGTACTTC. It yields the protein CASSSNLAGYEQYF.

In this sample, this clonotype turned up many times. One end of the junction does not line up with germline, which may come from a read error. The rearrangement uses TRBV5-1 and TRBJ2-3, with D hard to call. Germline V gene sequence: CDR1 SGHRS, CDR2 YFSETQ. This CDR3 has 11 amino acids. The CDR3 region is CASSSTDTQYF. CDR3 nucleotide sequence: TGTGCCAGCAGCTCCACAGATACGCAGTATTTT. Full variable domain (outside the CDR3, taken from reference TRBV5-1 and TRBJ2-3): KAGVTQTPRYLIKTRGQQVTLSCSPISGHRSVSWYQQTPGQGLQFLFEYFSETQRNKGNFPGRFSGRQFSNSRSEMNVSTLELGDSALYLCASSSTDTQYFGPGTRLTVL.

This clonotype appeared many times. The chain joins TRBV5-1 to TRBJ2-5; 9 bases are a match to TRBD1. Germline-derived CDR1 and CDR2 are SGHRS and YFSETQ. The J segment lost 2 bases and the V segment lost 3 bases, leaving 8 bases of the junction unmatched. CDR3 length: 16 amino acids. CDR3 amino acids: CASSWKWTGEQETQYF. The CDR3, as DNA: TGCGCCAGCAGCTGGAAGTGGACAGGGGAGCAAGAGACCCAGTACTTC.

This clonotype was observed many times. The rearrangement uses TRBV27 and TRBJ2-7, with TRBD1 as a possible D gene (9 bases). The CDR3 contains 12 residues. In germline, CDR1 is MNHEY, CDR2 SMNVEV (reference sequence). CDR3: CVAGQGYYEQYF. The CDR3 DNA reads as TGTGTAGCGGGACAGGGATACTACGAGCAGTACTTC.

This clonotype was picked up a small number of times. This may stem from a read error, because a much larger clone lies one nucleotide away. V and J are TRBV9 and TRBJ1-1; no clear D gene. V was shortened by 0 bases and J by 1 base, with 10 bases between the two germline ends. This CDR3 contains 15 residues. Germline loops: CDR1 SGDLS, CDR2 YYNGEE. DNA for the CDR3: TGTGCCAGCAGCGTAGGTGGCAGTAAGAACACTGAAGCTTTCTTT. It codes for CASSVGGSKNTEAFF.

This clonotype was seen repeatedly, ten times or more. V is TRBV5-1 and J is TRBJ2-7; 8 bases agree with TRBD1. This CDR3 is 15 amino acids long. Germline-derived CDR1 and CDR2 are SGHRS and YFSETQ. Unmatched junction bases numbered 10, after V lost 1 base and J lost 7 bases. The CDR3 protein is CASSLSGQGVFEQYF. CDR3 DNA sequence: TGCGCCAGCAGCTTGAGTGGACAGGGTGTTTTTGAGCAGTACTTC.

This clonotype occurred many times. This chain links TRBV4-1 with TRBJ1-2; 8 positions agree with TRBD1. Germline loops: CDR1 MGHRA, CDR2 YSYEKL. V gave up 4 bases and J gave up 6 bases; unmatched junction bases: 7. The CDR3 is 14 residues long. CDR3: CASSRRSTGDGYTF. CDR3 sequence (DNA): TGCGCCAGCAGCCGCCGCTCGACAGGGGATGGCTACACCTTC.

This clonotype showed up many times. The V call is TRBV11-2, the J call TRBJ1-6; weak D call: TRBD1 (6 bases). Between the trimmed V and J ends, which lost 5 bases and 4 bases, there was a span of 21 bases. CDR1 SGHAT and CDR2 FQNNGV come from the germline V gene. The CDR3 has 18 amino acids. CDR3 DNA sequence: TGTGCCAGCAGCCTCTCAAAACGCGGACAGAATTATAATTCACCCCTCCACTTT. Its protein is CASSLSKRGQNYNSPLHF.

The chain joins TRBV18 to TRBJ1-1; D not resolved. V lost 6 bases, J lost 8 bases, and 13 bases lay in between. The CDR3 has 12 amino acids. The germline gives CDR1 KGHSH, CDR2 LQKENI. The CDR3 loop is CASSTGMSEAFF. The CDR3, as DNA: TGTGCCAGCTCCACCGGTATGTCGGAAGCTTTCTTT.